A single T cell receptor (beta chain) is shown here with its context. The target antigen is unknown. The PCR ran on 60 Vbeta and 13 Jbeta primers. Here immunoSEQ multiplex PCR was the method, and the copy in TCRdb shows in-frame clones only, minus some. The table includes about 130,000 clones, roughly 88% detected once. The sample originates from a study of cytomegalovirus exposure and HLA in healthy donors. Turning to the study itself: The Caucasian-associated ancestry cluster held over 80% of around 380 genotyped donors.

Study conclusions and caveats: In a later analysis, a genetic analysis reported fewer productive-TCR N-insertions in an Asian-associated ancestry cluster than the cohort average.

This CDR3 has 16 residues. Germline assignment: CDR1 SGHRS and CDR2 YFSETQ. J was trimmed by 7 bases and V by 2 bases; bases with no gene match: 9. Material: PBMCs. This sequence joins TRBV5-1 and TRBJ2-2, with TRBD1 identical over 9 bases. This TCR was recovered from a boy aged 5-17 years in good health and CMV-seronegative. CDR3 amino acids: CASSFEGQGVVGELFF. For the CDR3, the DNA is TGCGCCAGCAGCTTTGAGGGACAGGGCGTTGTCGGGGAGCTGTTTTTT.